This T cell receptor (beta chain) appears in the sequencing data of a study of blood T cell repertoires in COVID-19. This clone showed up just a few times. Assay: immunoSEQ multiplex PCR; the TCRdb copy retains only in-frame clones and omits some. In the table there are about 99,000 clones, about four fifths of which are singletons. The source is a woman at least 80 years old with active or convalescent COVID-19. Sequencing input: peripheral blood.

DNA for the CDR3: TGTGCCAGCAGCTTAGAGACAGGAGTTGGTCAGCCCCAGCATTTT. Translation gives CASSLETGVGQPQHF. This sequence joins TRBV11-2 and TRBJ1-5; maybe TRBD1 (6 bases). Germline loops: CDR1 SGHAT, CDR2 FQNNGV. CDR3 length equals 15 residues. The V end was cut by 0 bases, the J end by 6 bases, with 12 bases between.